These 22 T cell receptor beta chains came from one sample sequenced in a study of CD8 T cells in ankylosing spondylitis. The study, taken as a whole, reports: Seemingly characteristic of ankylosing spondylitis blood was a TCR beta motif consisting of about 8 highly homologous variants.

Their antigen targets remain unknown. TCRdb independently ran MiXCR on the 5' RACE reads; one entry per CDR3 protein. The sample records hundreds of thousands of distinct CDR3 sequences, 26% being singletons. Sequences were obtained from blood, either unsorted or a sorted T cell fraction (not recorded which). The receptors come from a male donor with ankylosing spondylitis.

This clonotype has more than one count but fewer than ten. The chain uses TRBV10-3 and TRBJ2-1; 8 bases match TRBD2. J lost 7 bases, V lost 6 bases, and 5 bases had no gene match. CDR3 length: 13 residues. From germline, CDR1 is ENHRY and CDR2 SYGVKD. The CDR3 bases are TGTGCCATCAGCAGCGGGAGTGTAAATGAGCAGTTCTTC. Translation gives CAISSGSVNEQFF.

This clonotype turned up a few times. The chain carries TRBV29-1 and TRBJ2-1; 10 bases map to TRBD1. The CDR3 spans 14 residues. CDR1 and CDR2 from the germline V gene are SQVTM and ANQGSEA. The J segment lost 8 bases and the V segment lost 6 bases, leaving 10 bases of the junction unmatched. The CDR3 here is CSVTGTGVRDEQFF. In DNA, the CDR3 is TGCAGCGTAACCGGGACAGGGGTCCGCGATGAGCAGTTCTTC.

CDR3 region: CASSLWGKGTEAFF. In DNA form, the CDR3 reads TGCGCCAGCAGCTTATGGGGAAAAGGCACTGAAGCTTTCTTT. The chain employs TRBV5-1 and TRBJ1-1; D is unclear. V shed 2 bases and J shed 4 bases, with 12 bases lying between them. Germline V lookup: CDR1 SGHRS, CDR2 YFSETQ. The CDR3 totals 14 residues. The full variable domain, completed using reference TRBV5-1 and TRBJ1-1, is KAGVTQTPRYLIKTRGQQVTLSCSPISGHRSVSWYQQTPGQGLQFLFEYFSETQRNKGNFPGRFSGRQFSNSRSEMNVSTLELGDSALYLCASSLWGKGTEAFFGQGTRLTVV.

This clonotype was recorded at least ten times. The CDR3 DNA is TGCAGCGTACGTTCGGGACAGCGCACAGATACGCAGTATTTT. Translating gives CSVRSGQRTDTQYF. The rearrangement uses TRBV29-1 and TRBJ2-3, with 7 bases matching TRBD1. The CDR3 is 14 amino acids. Unmatched junction bases numbered 7, after V lost 6 bases and J lost 1 base. Germline V gene sequence: CDR1 SQVTM, CDR2 ANQGSEA.

The chain couples TRBV29-1 to TRBJ2-1; D is ambiguous. Trimming left V 4 bases short and J 5 bases short, with 3 bases between. CDR1 and CDR2 (germline): SQVTM, ANQGSEA. This CDR3 is built from 10 residues. In DNA, the CDR3 is TGCAGCGTTGGGAACAATGAGCAGTTCTTC. Its protein is CSVGNNEQFF.

This clonotype was detected a few times. This chain links TRBV3-1 with TRBJ1-3; TRBD1 agrees at 7 bases. The CDR3 runs to 16 residues. The germline V gene encodes CDR1 LGHDT and CDR2 YNNKEL (reference sequence). The V gene end was trimmed by 2 bases and the J gene end by 3 bases; junction bases not matched to a gene: 7. The CDR3 is CASSQPQGVGGNTIYF. CDR3 DNA sequence: TGTGCCAGCAGCCAACCCCAGGGGGTGGGTGGAAACACCATATATTTT.

This clonotype was picked up many times. V is TRBV12-3 or TRBV12-4 and J is TRBJ2-3, with 8 bases lining up with TRBD1. Germline trimming cut 6 bases from V and 0 bases from J; bases unmatched to any gene: 2. The CDR3 runs to 14 residues. CDR3 DNA sequence: TGTGCCAGCAGCGGACAGGGTAGCACAGATACGCAGTATTTT. Translation: CASSGQGSTDTQYF.

This clonotype was picked up many times. This rearrangement joins TRBV2 to TRBJ1-6; TRBD1 might be the D (5 bases). Germline CDR1 is SNHLY and CDR2 is FYNNEI. The CDR3 consists of 16 residues. Trimming took off 5 bases at V and 9 bases at J, with 20 bases between the two ends. CDR3 DNA sequence: TGTGCCAGCAGTCCGGAGCAGGGTTTTCTAGGTTCACCCCTCCACTTT. It translates to CASSPEQGFLGSPLHF.

This sequence joins TRBV11-3 and TRBJ2-3; D unclear. V was shortened by 2 bases and J by 4 bases, with 13 bases between the two germline ends. The CDR3 is 15 amino acids. Germline CDR1 is SGHNT and CDR2 is YENEEA. The CDR3 sequence: CASSLSHTVPDTQYF. The CDR3 bases are TGTGCCAGCAGCTTATCCCACACCGTCCCAGATACGCAGTATTTT.

The chain carries TRBV7-7 and TRBJ2-5; 10 bases align to TRBD2. Looked up from germline, CDR1 is SSHAT and CDR2 is FNYEAQ (reference sequence). CDR3 length: 15 residues. J lost 3 bases, V lost 3 bases, and 4 bases had no gene match. CDR3 residues: CASSFGGLAKETQYF. In DNA, the CDR3 is TGTGCCAGCAGCTTCGGGGGACTAGCGAAAGAGACCCAGTACTTC. Filled out from reference TRBV7-7 and TRBJ2-5, the complete variable domain reads GAGVSQSPRYKVTKRGQDVTLRCDPISSHATLYWYQQALGQGPEFLTYFNYEAQPDKSGLPSDRFSAERPEGSISTLTIQRTEQRDSAMYRCASSFGGLAKETQYFGPGTRLLVL.

This clonotype occurred many times. The V gene is TRBV7-2, the J gene TRBJ1-2; no definite D call. V was shortened by 5 bases and J by 4 bases, with 11 bases between the two germline ends. Per germline, CDR1 SGHTA and CDR2 FQGNSA. The CDR3 spans 13 residues. CDR3 in DNA: TGTGCCAGCAGCCCCGCTTCGGGCTATGGCTACACCTTC. Its translation: CASSPASGYGYTF.

This clonotype occurred a few times. The gene calls are TRBV5-1 and TRBJ2-3, with 10 bases aligning to TRBD2. V lost 0 bases, J lost 8 bases, and 9 bases stayed unmatched. The CDR3 sequence is 16 residues long. The germline V gene has CDR1 SGHRS and CDR2 YFSETQ. CDR3 DNA sequence: TGCGCCAGCAGCTTGGCGGCTAGCGGGAGAGGGCGTACGCAGTATTTT. This translates into CASSLAASGRGRTQYF.

There are a few counts of this clonotype. The rearrangement uses TRBV15 and TRBJ2-7; D gene ambiguous. The CDR3 spans 13 residues. The germline CDR1 and CDR2 sequences are LNHNV and YYDKDF (reference sequence). V was trimmed by 1 base and J by 3 bases, leaving 7 bases between them. The CDR3 is CATSRGSLYEQYV. CDR3 in DNA: TGTGCCACCAGCAGAGGGTCTCTCTACGAGCAGTACGTC.

This clonotype was seen more than once but under ten times. The chain has TRBV28 and TRBJ1-3; 9 positions agree with TRBD1. The junction had 8 bases not matched to a gene; V was cut back by 8 bases and J by 0 bases. Germline CDR1 MDHEN, CDR2 SYDVKM. This CDR3 has 16 residues. CDR3 residues: CASGGDREASGNTIYF. The CDR3 DNA follows: TGTGCCAGCGGGGGGGACAGGGAGGCCTCTGGAAACACCATATATTTT.

DNA of the CDR3: TGCAGTGCTAGAGCGCCGCGAGGGAGTAATTCACCCCTCCACTTT. Translation: CSARAPRGSNSPLHF. The chain combines TRBV20-1 with TRBJ1-6, with no clear D. V was cut by 1 base and J by 6 bases, with 13 bases left in between. The germline V gene encodes CDR1 DFQATT and CDR2 SNEGSKA (reference sequence). This CDR3 comprises 15 residues.

This chain uses TRBV4-2 with TRBJ2-2; D is ambiguous. The germline CDR1 and CDR2 sequences are LGHNA and YNFKEQ. Trimming cost V 3 bases and J 8 bases, with 7 bases left between them. The CDR3 consists of 12 residues. The CDR3 DNA follows: TGTGCCAGCAGCCAGGCCCCGGGGGAGCTGTTTTTT. Translation gives CASSQAPGELFF.

The V gene is TRBV19, the J gene TRBJ2-3; TRBD1 aligns across 7 bases. Germline CDR1 LNHDA, CDR2 SQIVND (reference sequence). The CDR3 contains 16 residues. Unmatched junction bases numbered 12, after V lost 3 bases and J lost 6 bases. In DNA, the CDR3 is TGTGCCAGTAGTATGGCCCCCCGACAGGGTTCGGATACGCAGTATTTT. As protein: CASSMAPRQGSDTQYF.

This chain links TRBV20-1 with TRBJ2-1; 8 bases are shared with TRBD2. CDR1 and CDR2 from the germline V gene are DFQATT and SNEGSKA (reference sequence). The CDR3 runs 16 residues. Unmatched junction bases numbered 10, after V lost 6 bases and J lost 0 bases. This chain's CDR3 is CSAYDRSGSSYNEQFF. As DNA, the CDR3 is TGCAGTGCCTATGACCGGAGCGGGAGCTCCTACAATGAGCAGTTCTTC.

V is TRBV4-1 and J is TRBJ1-5; D is unresolved. Trimming took 1 base from V and 1 from J, leaving 8 bases between them. Germline CDR1 is MGHRA and CDR2 is YSYEKL. The CDR3 is 15 residues long. The CDR3 protein is CASSQGEMSNQPQHF. CDR3 bases: TGCGCCAGCAGCCAAGGCGAGATGAGCAATCAGCCCCAGCATTTT.

This clonotype was observed a handful of times. V is TRBV24-1 and J is TRBJ2-1; D gene ambiguous. The CDR3 length is 16 residues. Per the germline V gene, CDR1 is KGHDR and CDR2 is SFDVKD. V lost 3 bases and J 1 base, leaving 12 bases between the germline ends. The CDR3 coding sequence is TGTGCCACCAGTGATCGCACAATTACGTCCTACAATGAGCAGTTCTTC. It yields the protein CATSDRTITSYNEQFF.

This clonotype was detected many times. CDR3 sequence (DNA): TGTGCCATCAAAGCGGGAGAAGGAACAGATACGCAGTATTTT. It is translated as CAIKAGEGTDTQYF. J is TRBJ2-3 and V is TRBV10-3; TRBD2 matches 8 bases. V dropped 7 bases and J dropped 3; count of bases not matched to a gene: 6. The CDR3 runs 14 residues. The V gene's germline CDR1 is ENHRY and CDR2 SYGVKD.

This clonotype appeared a few times. The chain links TRBV5-1 to TRBJ2-1; 13 bases line up with TRBD2. The germline CDR1 and CDR2 sequences are SGHRS and YFSETQ. The CDR3 covers 15 residues. The ends lost 3 bases at V and 8 bases at J; junction bases unmatched: 5. As DNA, the CDR3 is TGCGCCAGCAGCTCCGGACTAGCGGGAGTAGATGAGCAGTTCTTC. Translation: CASSSGLAGVDEQFF.